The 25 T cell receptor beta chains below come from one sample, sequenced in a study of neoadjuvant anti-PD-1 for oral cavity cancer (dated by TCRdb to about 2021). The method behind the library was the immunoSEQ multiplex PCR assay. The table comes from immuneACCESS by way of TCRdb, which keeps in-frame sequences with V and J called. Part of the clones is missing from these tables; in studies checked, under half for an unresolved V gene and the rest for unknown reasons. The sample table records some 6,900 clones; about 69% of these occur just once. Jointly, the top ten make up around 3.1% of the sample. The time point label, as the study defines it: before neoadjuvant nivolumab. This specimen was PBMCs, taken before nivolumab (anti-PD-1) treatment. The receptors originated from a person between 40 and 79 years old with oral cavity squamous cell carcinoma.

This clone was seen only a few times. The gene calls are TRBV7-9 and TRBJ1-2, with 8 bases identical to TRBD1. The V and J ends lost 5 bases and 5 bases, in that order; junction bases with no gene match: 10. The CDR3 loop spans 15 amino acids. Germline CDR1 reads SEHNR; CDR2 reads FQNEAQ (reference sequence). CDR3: CASSPQTGDRYGYTF. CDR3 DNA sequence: TGTGCCAGCAGCCCTCAGACAGGGGATAGGTATGGCTACACCTTC.

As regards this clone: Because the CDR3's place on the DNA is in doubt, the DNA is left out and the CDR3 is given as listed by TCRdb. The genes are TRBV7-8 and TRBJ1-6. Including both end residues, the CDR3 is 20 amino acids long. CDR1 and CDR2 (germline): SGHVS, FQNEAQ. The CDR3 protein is CASSLAGGWEIHPSTLPLHF.

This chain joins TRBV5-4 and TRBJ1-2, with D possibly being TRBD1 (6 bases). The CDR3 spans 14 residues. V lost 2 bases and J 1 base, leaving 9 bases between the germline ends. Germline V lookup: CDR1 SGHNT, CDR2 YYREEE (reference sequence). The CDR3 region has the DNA TGTGCCAGCAGCTTAAAACAGGGTAACTATGGCTACACCTTC. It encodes CASSLKQGNYGYTF.

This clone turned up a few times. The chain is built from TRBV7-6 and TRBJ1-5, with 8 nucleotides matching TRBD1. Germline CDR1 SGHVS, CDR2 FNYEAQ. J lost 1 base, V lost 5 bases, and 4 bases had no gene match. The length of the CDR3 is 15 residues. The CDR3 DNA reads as TGTGCCAGCAGCCAGGACAGGGTGAGCAATCAGCCCCAGCATTTT. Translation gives CASSQDRVSNQPQHF.

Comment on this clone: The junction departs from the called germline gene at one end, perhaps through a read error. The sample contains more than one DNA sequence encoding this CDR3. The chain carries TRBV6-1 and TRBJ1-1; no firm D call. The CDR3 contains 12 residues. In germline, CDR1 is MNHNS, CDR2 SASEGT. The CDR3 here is CASKGGVTEAFF. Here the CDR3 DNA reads TGCGCCAGCAAAGGCGGGGTCACTGAAGCTTTCTTT.

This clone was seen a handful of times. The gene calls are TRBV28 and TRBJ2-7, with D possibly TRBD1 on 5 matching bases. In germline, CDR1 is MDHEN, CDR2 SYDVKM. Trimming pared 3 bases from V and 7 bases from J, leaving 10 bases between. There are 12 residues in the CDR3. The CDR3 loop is CASSLGQGEQYF. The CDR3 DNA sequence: TGTGCCAGCAGTTTGGGGCAGGGAGAGCAGTACTTC.

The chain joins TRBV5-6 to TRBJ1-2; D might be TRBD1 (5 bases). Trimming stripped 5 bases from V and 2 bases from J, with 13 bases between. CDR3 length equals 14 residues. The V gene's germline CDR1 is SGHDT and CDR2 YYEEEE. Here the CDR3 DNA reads TGTGCCAGCAGTGCAGGGCACACCAACTATGGCTACACCTTC. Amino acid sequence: CASSAGHTNYGYTF.

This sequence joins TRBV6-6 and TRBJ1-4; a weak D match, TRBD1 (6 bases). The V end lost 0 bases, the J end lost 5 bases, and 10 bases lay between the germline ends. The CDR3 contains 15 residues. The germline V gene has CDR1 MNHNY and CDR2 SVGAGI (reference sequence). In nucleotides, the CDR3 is TGTGCCAGCAGTTACTCAGGGGGAAGAAATGAAAAACTGTTTTTT. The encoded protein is CASSYSGGRNEKLFF.

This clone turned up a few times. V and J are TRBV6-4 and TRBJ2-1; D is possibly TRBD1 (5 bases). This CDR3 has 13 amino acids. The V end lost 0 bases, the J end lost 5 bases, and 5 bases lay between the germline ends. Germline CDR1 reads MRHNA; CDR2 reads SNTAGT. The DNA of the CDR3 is TGTGCCAGCAGTGACTCGGACAACAATGAGCAGTTCTTC. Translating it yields CASSDSDNNEQFF.

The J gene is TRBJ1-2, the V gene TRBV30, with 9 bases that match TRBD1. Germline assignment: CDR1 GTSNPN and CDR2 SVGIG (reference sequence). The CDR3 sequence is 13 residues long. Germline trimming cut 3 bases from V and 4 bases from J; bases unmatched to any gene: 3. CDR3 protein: CAWSLQGAYGYTF. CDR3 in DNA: TGTGCCTGGAGCTTACAGGGGGCCTATGGCTACACCTTC.

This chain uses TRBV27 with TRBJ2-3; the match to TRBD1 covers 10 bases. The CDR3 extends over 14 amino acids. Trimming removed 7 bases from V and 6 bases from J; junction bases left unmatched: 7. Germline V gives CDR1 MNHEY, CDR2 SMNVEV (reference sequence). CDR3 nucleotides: TGTGCCAGCACTGACAGGGGGCGGTTGGATACGCAGTATTTT. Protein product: CASTDRGRLDTQYF.

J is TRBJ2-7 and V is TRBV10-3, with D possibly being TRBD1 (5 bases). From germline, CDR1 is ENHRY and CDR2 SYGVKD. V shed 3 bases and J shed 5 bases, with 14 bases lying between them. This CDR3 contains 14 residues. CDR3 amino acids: CAISDRDRTNEQYF. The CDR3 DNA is TGTGCCATCAGTGACCGAGACAGAACGAACGAGCAGTACTTC.

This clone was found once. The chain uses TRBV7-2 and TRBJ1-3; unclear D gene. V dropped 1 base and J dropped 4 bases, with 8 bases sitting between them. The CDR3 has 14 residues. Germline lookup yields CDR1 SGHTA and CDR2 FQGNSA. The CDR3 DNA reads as TGTGCCAGCAGCTTAGTCCGGTACGGAAACACCATATATTTT. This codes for CASSLVRYGNTIYF.

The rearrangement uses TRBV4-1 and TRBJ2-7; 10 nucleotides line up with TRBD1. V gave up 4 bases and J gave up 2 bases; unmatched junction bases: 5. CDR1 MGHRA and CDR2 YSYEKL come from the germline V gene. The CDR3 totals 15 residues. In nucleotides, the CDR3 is TGCGCCAGCAGCCTTGGGACAGGGGAAACCTACGAGCAGTACTTC. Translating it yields CASSLGTGETYEQYF.

CDR3 DNA: TGTGCCAGCAGCTTAGTCAGGGGGCCAAATCAGCCCCAGCATTTT. This codes for CASSLVRGPNQPQHF. V and J are TRBV7-2 and TRBJ1-5; 8 bases align to TRBD1. The V segment lost 1 base and the J segment 4 bases; nucleotides outside the gene matches: 3. This CDR3 is 15 amino acids long. Germline lookup yields CDR1 SGHTA and CDR2 FQGNSA.

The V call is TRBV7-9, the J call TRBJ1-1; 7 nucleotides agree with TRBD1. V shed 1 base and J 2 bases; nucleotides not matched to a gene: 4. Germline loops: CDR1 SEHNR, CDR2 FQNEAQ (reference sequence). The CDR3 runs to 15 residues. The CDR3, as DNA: TGTGCCAGCAGCTTAGATTCAGGGGGAAACACTGAAGCTTTCTTT. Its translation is CASSLDSGGNTEAFF.

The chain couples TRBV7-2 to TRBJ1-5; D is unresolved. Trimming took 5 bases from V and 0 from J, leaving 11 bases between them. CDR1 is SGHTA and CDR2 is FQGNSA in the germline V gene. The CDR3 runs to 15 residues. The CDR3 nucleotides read TGTGCCAGCAGCCCCAGATTCAATAGCAATCAGCCCCAGCATTTT. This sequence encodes CASSPRFNSNQPQHF.

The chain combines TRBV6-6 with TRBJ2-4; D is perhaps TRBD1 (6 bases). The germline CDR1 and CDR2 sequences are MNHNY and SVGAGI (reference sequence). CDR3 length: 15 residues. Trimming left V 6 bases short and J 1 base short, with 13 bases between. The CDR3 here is CASSSFTGAKNIQYF. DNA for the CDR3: TGTGCCAGCAGCTCCTTCACAGGGGCCAAAAACATTCAGTACTTC.

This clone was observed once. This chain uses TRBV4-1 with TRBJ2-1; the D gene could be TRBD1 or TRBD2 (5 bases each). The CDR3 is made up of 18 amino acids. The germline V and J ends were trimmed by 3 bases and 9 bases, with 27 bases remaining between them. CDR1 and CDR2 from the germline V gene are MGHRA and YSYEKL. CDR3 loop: CASSHHSRADEGWGEQFF. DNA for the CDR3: TGCGCCAGCAGCCATCACTCTAGAGCTGATGAGGGGTGGGGTGAGCAGTTCTTC.

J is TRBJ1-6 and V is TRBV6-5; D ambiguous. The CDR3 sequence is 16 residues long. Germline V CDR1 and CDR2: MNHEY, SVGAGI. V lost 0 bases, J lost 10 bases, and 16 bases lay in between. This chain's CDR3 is CASSYSRPSSRSPLHF. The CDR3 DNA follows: TGTGCCAGCAGTTACTCGAGGCCCTCATCGAGGTCACCCCTCCACTTT.

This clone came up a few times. CDR3 in DNA: TGTGCCAGCAGCTTACGTATACCGGGACAGGGGGCGTTCGAGCAGTACTTC. Its translation is CASSLRIPGQGAFEQYF. The chain combines TRBV7-8 with TRBJ2-7, with 12 bases fitting TRBD1. CDR3 length equals 17 residues. Germline V gene data show CDR1 as SGHVS and CDR2 as FQNEAQ. V lost 2 bases and J lost 6; bases outside the gene matches: 11. Drawing the rest from reference TRBV7-8 and TRBJ2-7, the complete variable domain is GAGVSQSPRYKVAKRGQDVALRCDPISGHVSLFWYQQALGQGPEFLTYFQNEAQLDKSGLPSDRFFAERPEGSVSTLKIQRTQQEDSAVYLCASSLRIPGQGAFEQYFGPGTRLTVT.

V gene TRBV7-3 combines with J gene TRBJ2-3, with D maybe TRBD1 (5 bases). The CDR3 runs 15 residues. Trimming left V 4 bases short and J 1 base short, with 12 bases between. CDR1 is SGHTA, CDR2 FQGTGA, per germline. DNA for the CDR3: TGTGCCAGCAGCTCGAACAGGTTGGGCACAGATACGCAGTATTTT. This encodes CASSSNRLGTDTQYF.

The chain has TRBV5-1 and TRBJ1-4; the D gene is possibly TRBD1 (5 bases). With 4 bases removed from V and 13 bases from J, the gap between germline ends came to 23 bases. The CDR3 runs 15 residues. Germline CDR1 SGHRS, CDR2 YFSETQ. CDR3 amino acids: CASSPQGDSRVGLFF. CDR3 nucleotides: TGCGCCAGCAGCCCACAAGGGGACTCCCGCGTGGGACTGTTTTTT.

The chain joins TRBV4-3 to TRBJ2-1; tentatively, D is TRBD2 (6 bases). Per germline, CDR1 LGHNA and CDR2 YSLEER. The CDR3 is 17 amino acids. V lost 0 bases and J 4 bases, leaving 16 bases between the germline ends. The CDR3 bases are TGCGCCAGCAGCCAAGATCTTGGGACTGGGGGGTACAATGAGCAGTTCTTC. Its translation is CASSQDLGTGGYNEQFF.

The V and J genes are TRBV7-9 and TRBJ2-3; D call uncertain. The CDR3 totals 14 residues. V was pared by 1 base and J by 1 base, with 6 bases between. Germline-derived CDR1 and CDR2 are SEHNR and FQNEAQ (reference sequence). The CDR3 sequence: CASSLVSGTDTQYF. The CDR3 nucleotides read TGTGCCAGCAGCTTAGTATCCGGCACAGATACGCAGTATTTT.